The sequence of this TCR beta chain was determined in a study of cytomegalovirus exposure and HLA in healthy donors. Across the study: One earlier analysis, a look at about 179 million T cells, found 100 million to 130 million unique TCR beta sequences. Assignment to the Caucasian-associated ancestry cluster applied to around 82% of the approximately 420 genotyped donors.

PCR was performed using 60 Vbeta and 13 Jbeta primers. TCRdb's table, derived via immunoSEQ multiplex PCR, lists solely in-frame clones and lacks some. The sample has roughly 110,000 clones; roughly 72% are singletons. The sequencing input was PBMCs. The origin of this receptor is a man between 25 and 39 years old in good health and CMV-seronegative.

DNA for the CDR3: TGTGCCAGCCTTTCCGGGACAGGGTCAAACGAGCAGTACTTC. This sequence encodes CASLSGTGSNEQYF. The rearrangement links TRBV6-5 to TRBJ2-7; 9 bases map to TRBD1. Unmatched junction bases numbered 10, after V lost 8 bases and J lost 5 bases. Germline V lookup: CDR1 MNHEY, CDR2 SVGAGI. CDR3 size: 14 residues.